The TCR beta chain described here comes from a study of blood T cell repertoires in COVID-19. At the level of the study: The samples span acute and convalescent COVID-19 from the United States, Italy and Spain. T cells, B-cell-depleted T cells, or PBMCs provided the cDNA or gDNA that served as material.

Generated by immunoSEQ multiplex PCR, the TCRdb table keeps only in-frame clones and is missing some. Among hundreds of thousands of clones listed, roughly 87% were seen once. Germline CDR1 reads LNHNV; CDR2 reads YYDKDF (reference sequence). V dropped 2 bases and J dropped 7; count of bases not matched to a gene: 4. The CDR3 extends over 14 amino acids. The V and J genes are TRBV15 and TRBJ2-7; TRBD2 matches 11 bases. Sequencing was carried out using peripheral blood. The sequence was collected from a man between 18 and 29 years old with active or convalescent COVID-19. CDR3 sequence (DNA): TGTGCCACCAGCAGACTAGCGGGAGGAGGGGAGCAGTACTTC. Its translation: CATSRLAGGGEQYF.